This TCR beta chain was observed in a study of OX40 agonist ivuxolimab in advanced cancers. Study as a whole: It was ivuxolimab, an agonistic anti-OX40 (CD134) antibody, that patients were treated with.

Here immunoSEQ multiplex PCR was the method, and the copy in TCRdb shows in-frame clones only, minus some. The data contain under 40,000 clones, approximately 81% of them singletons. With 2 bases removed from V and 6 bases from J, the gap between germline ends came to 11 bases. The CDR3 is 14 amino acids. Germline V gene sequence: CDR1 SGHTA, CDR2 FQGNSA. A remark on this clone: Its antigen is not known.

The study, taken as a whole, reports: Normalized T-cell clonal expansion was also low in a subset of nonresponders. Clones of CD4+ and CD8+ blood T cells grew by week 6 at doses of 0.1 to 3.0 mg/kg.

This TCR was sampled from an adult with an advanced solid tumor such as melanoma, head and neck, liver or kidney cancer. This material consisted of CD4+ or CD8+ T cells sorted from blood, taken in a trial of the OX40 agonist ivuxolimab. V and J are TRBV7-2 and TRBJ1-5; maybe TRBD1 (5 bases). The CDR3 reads CASSLFEGPQPQHF. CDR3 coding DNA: TGTGCCAGCAGCTTATTTGAGGGACCTCAGCCCCAGCATTTT.